This T cell receptor beta chain comes out of a study of T cell repertoires in cytomegalovirus infection. Study-level background: Both a matching HLA type and CMV infection were indicated by public TCR beta signatures. Study findings and constraints: Accumulated public TCR beta family frequency recognized individuals carrying CMV together with the relevant HLA.

As to this clonotype: Its antigen is not identified.

TCRdb re-called the reads with MiXCR, one entry per CDR3 protein. The sample records about 220,000 distinct CDR3 sequences, about 38% being singletons. The receptor was derived from a human donor in good health (CMV status not recorded). Some clones in this sample may be carry-over from other donors' samples. This specimen consisted of CD8+ T cells from cultured PBMCs, obtained from culture after CMV antigen stimulation.

The CDR3 bases are TGTGCCAGCAGCTTATACGGTCAAAGCGACAATGAGCAGTTCTTC. Protein sequence: CASSLYGQSDNEQFF. V usage is TRBV7-9 and J usage is TRBJ2-1; D ambiguous. Trimming stripped 2 bases from V and 5 bases from J, with 13 bases between. This CDR3 spans 15 amino acids. CDR1 and CDR2 (germline): SEHNR, FQNEAQ (reference sequence).